The source of this T cell receptor (beta chain) is a study of monozygotic twins with inflammatory bowel disease. About this clonotype: The antigen is not known.

Study results and limitations: Differences in immunosuppressive treatment may have been a source of added variability in patient repertoires. For IBD, no single strong associated signal or clonotype was supported.

Germline CDR1 reads SGHDT; CDR2 reads YYEEEE. The CDR3 is 14 amino acids. TCRdb reprocessed the 5' RACE reads, keeping one entry per CDR3 protein, no DNA. The sample totals some 150,000 distinct CDR3 sequences. The receptor comes from a human donor with ulcerative colitis or Crohn's disease, or a healthy co-twin of an affected twin (not recorded which). This chain joins TRBV5-6 and TRBJ1-4; TCRdb designates TRBD1, a call that cannot be tested without DNA. Sequenced input: blood. The CDR3 loop is CASSSGTGGEKLFF. The variable domain in full, completed from reference TRBV5-6 and TRBJ1-4, reads DAGVTQSPTHLIKTRGQQVTLRCSPKSGHDTVSWYQQALGQGPQFIFQYYEEEERQRGNFPDRFSGHQFPNYSSELNVNALLLGDSALYLCASSSGTGGEKLFFGSGTQLSVL.